This T cell receptor (beta chain) is drawn from a study of cytomegalovirus exposure and HLA in healthy donors. The CDR3 covers 13 residues. The V and J ends lost 6 bases and 7 bases respectively, with 15 bases between them. CDR1 SNHLY and CDR2 FYNNEI come from the germline V gene. The PCR made use of 60 Vbeta and 13 Jbeta primers. Assay used: immunoSEQ multiplex PCR; TCRdb lists only in-frame clones, some missing. The sample records around 90,000 clones, roughly 85% being singletons. The receptor comes from a man in his forties or fifties in good health and CMV-seropositive. Sequencing was carried out using PBMCs. The chain uses TRBV2 and TRBJ1-1; TRBD1 might be the D (5 bases). In DNA form, the CDR3 reads TGTGCCAGCAGGGGGGAGGGGTTGGGTGAAGCTTTCTTT. Encoded protein: CASRGEGLGEAFF.